A selection of T cell receptor beta chains follows, all from one sample in a study of tumor-infiltrating lymphocytes in primary liver carcinoma. Via MiXCR, TCRdb re-called the multiplex PCR reads, giving one row per CDR3 protein. The top ten clones hold just over 9.5% of a sample with about 99,000 distinct CDR3 sequences, roughly 69% of them seen once. Source material: liver tumor tissue from sampling region 5. Receptors were obtained from a woman between 55 and 75 years old with primary liver carcinoma and hepatitis B virus infection. Each CDR3 is given with its conserved first and last residue. The order of the fields is clone size, D gene, V gene, J gene, CDR3 protein, CDR3 DNA. The D gene is left open where the match is weak. Clone size appears in some rows only: once, few, many, or a class for an expanded clone.

>-|-|TRBV12-3/TRBV12-4|TRBJ1-2
CARTASGGGGLFGYTF
TGTGCCAGGACCGCAAGCGGGGGTGGAGGCTTGTTTGGCTACACCTTC
>-|-|TRBV4-2|TRBJ1-3
CASGQDGASAGNTIYF
TGTGCCAGCGGCCAAGATGGGGCTTCCGCCGGGAACACCATATATTTT
>few|-|TRBV2|TRBJ1-2
CASSPQLQASEDYGYTF
TGTGCCAGCAGTCCTCAACTCCAGGCTTCCGAGGACTATGGCTATACCTTC
>-|-|TRBV28|TRBJ2-2
CASSKPNGQFTGELFF
TGTGCCAGCAGTAAACCTAACGGACAGTTCACCGGGGAACTGTTTTTT
>many|-|TRBV4-1|TRBJ2-7
CASSLNPQSSYEQYF
TGCGCCAGCAGCCTCAACCCCCAGAGCTCCTACGAGCAGTACTTC
>-|TRBD1|TRBV29-1|TRBJ2-1
CRVEQGYAGEQFF
TGCCGCGTCGAACAGGGGTACGCGGGTGAGCAGTTCTTC
>-|-|TRBV5-5|TRBJ2-3
CANSSTGYVSVGADMQYF
TGTGCCAACAGTTCAACAGGGTACGTCTCCGTAGGGGCGGATATGCAGTATTTT
>-|-|TRBV11-2|TRBJ1-6
CVISLEPGSLLHF
TGTGTCATCAGCTTAGAGCCGGGTTCACTCCTCCACTTT
>-|-|TRBV7-9|TRBJ2-1
CASCLSSVVAGNEQFF
TGTGCCAGCTGCTTATCATCGGTGGTAGCCGGGAATGAGCAGTTCTTC
>-|TRBD2|TRBV29-1|TRBJ2-7
CSVEAPETSGRATGEQYF
TGCAGCGTTGAAGCCCCCGAGACTAGCGGGAGGGCTACAGGCGAGCAGTACTTT
>-|TRBD1|TRBV11-2|TRBJ2-4
CASSFSGIRAGGVSYF
TGTGCCAGCAGCTTTAGCGGCATCAGGGCAGGGGGCGTCTCGTACTTC
>-|TRBD2|TRBV4-1|TRBJ2-7
CASSPIPGTSFESSYNEQYF
TGCGCCAGCAGCCCAATCCCCGGGACTAGCTTCGAGAGCTCCTACAATGAGCAGTACTTC
>many|-|TRBV5-1|TRBJ2-3
CASSRTSLPTDTQYF
TGCGCCAGCAGCCGGACATCCCTTCCGACAGATACGCAGTATTTT
>many|-|TRBV28|TRBJ2-3
CASRRRATDTQYF
TGTGCCAGCAGAAGGAGAGCCACAGATACGCAGTATTTT
>-|-|TRBV28|TRBJ1-5
CASSFIVTASNIKEPQHF
TGTGCCAGCAGTTTTATTGTAACAGCCAGCAATATTAAGGAGCCCCAGCATTTT
>-|-|TRBV29-1|TRBJ2-7
CSVEMAYEQYF
TGCAGCGTAGAAATGGCCTACGAGCAGTACTTC